This T cell receptor beta chain stems from a study of regulatory T cells in long-lasting Graves disease. Time point denoted: newly diagnosed GD, antithyroid drugs for less than 3 months. PBMC-derived RNA was used for the TCR library. This clonotype was seen a few times. The authors built TCR beta libraries using iRepertoire HTBI primers and Arm-PCR of CDR3 regions. In TCRdb, the multiplex PCR reads were re-called with MiXCR into one record per CDR3 protein. The sample contains approximately 360,000 distinct CDR3 sequences, approximately 12% of which appear only once. CDR3 length equals 15 residues. Trimming cost V 5 bases and J 6 bases, with 17 bases left between them. The same data also went into a second study, on T cells in Graves' hyperthyroidism and ophthalmopathy. From that report: The blood repertoire included most of the expanded thyroid clonotypes above 0.001.

The chain couples TRBV12-3 or TRBV12-4 to TRBJ1-5; tentative D call: TRBD1 (6 bases). This TCR was sampled from a woman aged 18-35 years with Graves disease. Material: peripheral blood mononuclear cells (PBMCs), obtained at new diagnosis, from a patient treated with antithyroid drugs. The CDR3: CASSTNREGSQPQHF. CDR3 sequence (DNA): TGTGCCAGCAGTACAAACAGGGAGGGGAGTCAGCCCCAGCATTTT.